These 18 T cell receptor beta chains originate from one sample sequenced in a study of tissue T cells after allogeneic stem cell transplantation. Measured with immunoSEQ multiplex PCR; TCRdb has only the in-frame clones, and not every one. The repertoire holds approximately 11,000 clones, around three quarters seen once, with under 15% in the top ten. The sequencing here drew on tissue from the right colon, taken at autopsy. The receptors come from a woman aged 18 to 49 with breast cancer.

The V call is TRBV4-3, the J call TRBJ2-1; D unresolved. V was clipped by 4 bases and J by 5 bases, with 9 bases between them. Germline CDR1 LGHNA, CDR2 YSLEER. CDR3 length: 13 residues. The CDR3 sequence is CASSRLTDNEQFF. In DNA form, the CDR3 reads TGCGCCAGCAGCCGCCTAACAGACAATGAGCAGTTCTTC.

V is TRBV5-1 and J is TRBJ2-1; D uncertain. In germline, CDR1 is SGHRS, CDR2 YFSETQ. The CDR3 extends over 16 amino acids. Trimming shortened V by 2 bases and J by 0 bases, and 12 bases separated the two germline ends. The CDR3 is CASSLGRTSSYNEQFF. CDR3 sequence (DNA): TGCGCCAGCAGCTTAGGGCGGACGAGCTCCTACAATGAGCAGTTCTTC.

This chain links TRBV4-3 with TRBJ1-5, with D perhaps TRBD1 (5 bases). The germline CDR1 and CDR2 sequences are LGHNA and YSLEER. This CDR3 contains 18 residues. Trimming removed 4 bases at V and 2 bases at J, with 21 bases between. The CDR3 loop reads CASSLEFGGVDGNQPQHF. CDR3 bases: TGCGCCAGCAGCCTTGAGTTCGGGGGGGTAGATGGCAATCAGCCCCAGCATTTT.

The V gene is TRBV29-1, the J gene TRBJ1-5; D uncertain. The V and J ends lost 4 bases and 7 bases respectively, with 14 bases between them. The CDR3 extends over 13 amino acids. In germline, CDR1 is SQVTM, CDR2 ANQGSEA. The CDR3 region has the DNA TGCAGCGTTGGATATGGTGTGGGGCAGCCCCAGCATTTT. This encodes CSVGYGVGQPQHF.

This chain joins TRBV10-3 and TRBJ2-1, with a possible D match to TRBD1 (6 bases). The V gene's germline CDR1 is ENHRY and CDR2 SYGVKD. Trimming took 5 bases from V and 0 from J, leaving 11 bases between them. The CDR3 runs 15 residues. The CDR3 here is CAISWTASSYNEQFF. The CDR3 DNA reads TGTGCCATCAGTTGGACAGCTAGCTCCTACAATGAGCAGTTCTTC.

The chain links TRBV24-1 to TRBJ2-2; no clear D gene. V gave up 2 bases and J gave up 3 bases, with 9 bases separating them. Germline CDR1 KGHDR, CDR2 SFDVKD. This CDR3 is 15 amino acids long. CDR3 sequence: CATSDSRRHTGELFF. CDR3 DNA sequence: TGTGCCACCAGTGATTCAAGGCGGCACACCGGGGAGCTGTTTTTT.

This clone came up a few times. This rearrangement joins TRBV5-1 to TRBJ2-1; D may be TRBD1 (5 bases). Germline CDR1 SGHRS, CDR2 YFSETQ. The CDR3 loop spans 16 amino acids. The ends were cut back, 4 bases at V and 0 bases at J, with 14 bases in the middle. Here the CDR3 DNA reads TGCGCCAGCAGCCTCACCGACAGCAGCTCCTACAATGAGCAGTTCTTC. Translated, it gives CASSLTDSSSYNEQFF.

This chain links TRBV24-1 with TRBJ2-2; D may be TRBD1 (6 bases). Trimming pared 2 bases from V and 5 bases from J, leaving 14 bases between. The germline gives CDR1 KGHDR, CDR2 SFDVKD. The CDR3 runs to 16 residues. This CDR3 reads CATSDSWGLATGELFF. As DNA, the CDR3 is TGTGCCACCAGTGATTCCTGGGGGCTGGCTACCGGGGAGCTGTTTTTT.

This clone is large (0.1 to 1%) within its sample. The rearrangement joins TRBV7-2 to TRBJ1-5, with a tentative D call TRBD1 (6 bases). Germline CDR1 and CDR2: SGHTA and FQGNSA. V lost 4 bases and J 5 bases, leaving 15 bases between the germline ends. CDR3 length equals 15 residues. CDR3 sequence reads: CASSSGQPGDQPQHF. For the CDR3, the DNA is TGTGCCAGCAGCTCAGGACAGCCTGGTGATCAGCCCCAGCATTTT.

The chain links TRBV11-2 to TRBJ2-7; D is unresolved. Germline CDR1 SGHAT, CDR2 FQNNGV. This CDR3 region has 12 residues. V was cut by 2 bases and J by 5 bases, with 7 bases left in between. The CDR3 reads CASSLIPDEQYF. CDR3 in DNA: TGTGCCAGCAGCTTAATCCCTGACGAGCAGTACTTC.

The genes are TRBV18 and TRBJ1-2, with D hard to call. The ends were cut back, 6 bases at V and 8 bases at J, with 13 bases in the middle. This CDR3 comprises 12 residues. Germline assignment: CDR1 KGHSH and CDR2 LQKENI. The chain's CDR3 is CASSPPGGGYTF. The DNA of the CDR3 is TGTGCCAGCTCCCCCCCGGGAGGCGGCTACACCTTC.

The chain joins TRBV3-1 (or the pseudogene TRBV3-2) to TRBJ2-5; 8 bases are shared with TRBD2. Trimming at V came to 2 bases and at J to 3 bases, leaving 5 bases not matched to a gene. The CDR3 has 15 amino acids. The germline gives CDR1 LGHDT, CDR2 YNNKEL (reference sequence). CDR3 region: CASSQNHGGEETQYF. The DNA of the CDR3 is TGTGCCAGCAGCCAAAACCACGGGGGGGAAGAGACCCAGTACTTC.

The rearrangement uses TRBV18 and TRBJ1-1, with TRBD1 matching 7 bases. Germline-derived CDR1 and CDR2 are KGHSH and LQKENI. V shed 3 bases and J 3 bases; nucleotides not matched to a gene: 4. The CDR3 sequence is 14 residues long. The CDR3 DNA reads as TGTGCCAGCTCACCGAGACAGGGAGACACTGAAGCTTTCTTT. This translates into CASSPRQGDTEAFF.

The rearrangement joins TRBV5-1 to TRBJ2-7; D perhaps matches TRBD2 (5 bases). V was cut by 0 bases and J by 3 bases, with 13 bases left in between. This CDR3 has 15 residues. Germline V gene sequence: CDR1 SGHRS, CDR2 YFSETQ. The DNA for the CDR3 is TGCGCCAGCAGCTTGGCCGCGGGTCCCAACTACGAGCAGTACTTC. It codes for CASSLAAGPNYEQYF.

This chain uses TRBV10-3 with TRBJ1-6, with 7 bases aligning to TRBD1. Germline V gene lookup returns CDR1 ENHRY and CDR2 SYGVKD. The CDR3 totals 14 residues. The V and J ends lost 7 bases and 7 bases, in that order; junction bases with no gene match: 7. CDR3 nucleotides: TGTGCCATCACCCAGGACAGGCACAATTCACCCCTCCACTTT. Protein product: CAITQDRHNSPLHF.

The chain employs TRBV25-1 and TRBJ2-5; 7 positions match TRBD2. Germline CDR1 reads MGHDK; CDR2 reads SYGVNS. The CDR3 loop spans 13 amino acids. With 3 bases clipped from V and 3 bases from J, the junction kept 1 base outside the gene matches. The CDR3 spells CASSDGGEETQYF. DNA for the CDR3: TGTGCCAGCAGTGATGGGGGGGAAGAGACCCAGTACTTC.

In regard to this clone: Other DNA sequences in this specimen translate into the identical CDR3. The chain has TRBV18 and TRBJ2-1, with no clear D. CDR1 is KGHSH, CDR2 LQKENI, per germline. Trimming left V 0 bases short and J 7 bases short, with 4 bases between. This CDR3 is built from 12 residues. The CDR3 sequence is CASSPPLNEQFF. The CDR3 DNA is TGTGCCAGCTCACCACCGTTGAATGAGCAGTTCTTC.

The chain uses TRBV6-5 and TRBJ1-1; no firm D call. Germline-derived CDR1 and CDR2 are MNHEY and SVGAGI. The ends were cut back, 0 bases at V and 4 bases at J, with 12 bases in the middle. The CDR3 consists of 15 residues. CDR3 in amino acids: CASSYSGPDTTEAFF. The CDR3 DNA reads TGTGCCAGCAGTTACTCTGGCCCTGACACCACTGAAGCTTTCTTT.